This paragraph covers one T cell receptor beta chain sequence. Its target is unknown. This record comes from a study of cytomegalovirus exposure and HLA in healthy donors. Findings and caveats of the study: Three chains linked to CMV were shown in vitro to be specific for CMV antigens.

Amplification used 60 Vbeta primers and 13 Jbeta primers. The data were produced by immunoSEQ multiplex PCR, yet TCRdb's version contains in-frame clones alone and is incomplete. The sample holds some 190,000 clones, around 88% seen once. This clonotype was obtained from a woman in her twenties or thirties in good health and CMV-seronegative. The source material was PBMCs.

The DNA for the CDR3 is TGCGCCAGCAGCTTCCGACTAGCGGGGAGCCCTTACAATGAGCAGTTCTTC. Its translation is CASSFRLAGSPYNEQFF. The chain uses TRBV5-1 and TRBJ2-1, with 11 bases lining up with TRBD2. CDR1 and CDR2 (germline): SGHRS, YFSETQ. The CDR3 spans 17 residues. J lost 4 bases, V lost 2 bases, and 8 bases had no gene match.